One and the same sample provided the 13 T cell receptor beta chains below, sequenced in a study of vaccination and CD4 T cells after COVID-19. The Oncomine TCR Beta short-read assay was applied to DNA of cultured CD4+ T cells. MiXCR, run by TCRdb on the PCR reads, gives a single entry per CDR3 protein. This table has around 9,100 distinct CDR3 sequences, around 70% appearing once. The antigens these receptors bind are not known. Treatment noted: roughly 11-day PBMC culture with coronavirus spike peptide pools or control peptides (ViraFEST assay). The sample was CD4+ T cells from blood, cultured in vitro. The receptors derive from a human donor who had recovered from COVID-19.

The V and J genes are TRBV10-3 and TRBJ2-3, with D uncertain. Germline V CDR1 and CDR2: ENHRY, SYGVKD. Trimming took off 7 bases at V and 0 bases at J, with 14 bases between the two ends. This CDR3 is 15 amino acids long. The CDR3 here is CAITPDLGSTDTQYF. The CDR3, as DNA: TGTGCCATCACCCCAGACCTGGGGAGCACAGATACGCAGTATTTT.

V and J are TRBV11-2 and TRBJ2-3; TRBD2 agrees at 8 bases. Per germline, CDR1 SGHAT and CDR2 FQNNGV. The V gene end was trimmed by 5 bases and the J gene end by 0 bases; junction bases not matched to a gene: 4. This CDR3 is built from 15 residues. CDR3 in amino acids: CASSPWTSSTDTQYF. CDR3 bases: TGTGCCAGCAGCCCCTGGACTAGCAGCACAGATACGCAGTATTTT. Using reference TRBV11-2 and TRBJ2-3 for the parts outside the CDR3, the full variable domain is EAGVAQSPRYKIIEKRQSVAFWCNPISGHATLYWYQQILGQGPKLLIQFQNNGVVDDSQLPKDRFSAERLKGVDSTLKIQPAKLEDSAVYLCASSPWTSSTDTQYFGPGTRLTVL.

The J gene is TRBJ2-7, the V gene TRBV6-1; 12 bases match TRBD1. The CDR3 runs to 16 residues. Per the germline V gene, CDR1 is MNHNS and CDR2 is SASEGT. V lost 1 base and J lost 7; bases outside the gene matches: 8. CDR3 nucleotides: TGTGCCAGCAGTGAAGGATCGGGACAGGGGGCGCGGGAGCAGTACTTC. The encoded protein is CASSEGSGQGAREQYF.

The chain employs TRBV7-2 and TRBJ1-2, with TRBD1 matching 9 bases. V gave up 5 bases and J gave up 5 bases; unmatched junction bases: 18. Germline CDR1 reads SGHTA; CDR2 reads FQGNSA. The CDR3 is 18 amino acids. CDR3 nucleotide sequence: TGTGCCAGCAGCCAAGGACAGGGGCCCTATCTTGCTGTATATGGCTACACCTTC. This codes for CASSQGQGPYLAVYGYTF.

V and J are TRBV7-2 and TRBJ2-7; 11 bases map to TRBD2. V lost 7 bases to trimming and J lost 4 bases; unmatched junction nucleotides: 3. The CDR3 loop spans 13 amino acids. Germline assignment: CDR1 SGHTA and CDR2 FQGNSA. The CDR3: CASTRTSGYEQYF. The CDR3 nucleotides read TGTGCCAGCACCCGGACTAGCGGGTACGAGCAGTACTTC.

The chain combines TRBV7-3 with TRBJ2-2; D possibly corresponds to TRBD2 (6 bases). The V and J ends lost 5 bases and 7 bases respectively, with 17 bases between them. This CDR3 contains 15 residues. Per the germline V gene, CDR1 is SGHTA and CDR2 is FQGTGA. The CDR3 DNA follows: TGTGCCAGCAGCGAATCTTCGGGGGAGGTCGGGGAGCTGTTTTTT. The encoded protein is CASSESSGEVGELFF.

J is TRBJ2-7 and V is TRBV19; no clear D. The CDR3 length is 14 residues. Germline V gene data show CDR1 as LNHDA and CDR2 as SQIVND (reference sequence). Trimming removed 1 base at V and 0 bases at J, with 7 bases between. The chain's CDR3 is CASSIGRSSYEQYF. DNA for the CDR3: TGTGCCAGTAGTATAGGTAGGAGCTCCTACGAGCAGTACTTC.

The chain's CDR3 is CSARAARGEVSNQPQHF. In nucleotides, the CDR3 is TGCAGTGCTAGAGCCGCTCGGGGGGAGGTCAGCAATCAGCCCCAGCATTTT. V gene TRBV20-1 combines with J gene TRBJ1-5, with D perhaps matching TRBD1 (5 bases). The CDR3 runs to 17 residues. Germline V gives CDR1 DFQATT, CDR2 SNEGSKA (reference sequence). The germline V and J ends were trimmed by 1 base and 1 base, with 17 bases remaining between them.

The chain carries TRBV7-9 and TRBJ1-5; perhaps TRBD1 as D (6 bases). Germline V CDR1 and CDR2: SEHNR, FQNEAQ (reference sequence). The CDR3 totals 15 residues. V lost 3 bases to trimming and J lost 3 bases, with 12 bases between them. The CDR3 nucleotides are TGTGCCAGCAGCTTGGACAGTGCCCCCAATCAGCCCCAGCATTTT. Translated, it gives CASSLDSAPNQPQHF.

This clonotype was seen once. J is TRBJ2-7 and V is TRBV4-2; D may correspond to TRBD1 or TRBD2 (6 bases each). The J call may be in error: the DNA end matches TRBJ2-5 better. CDR1 and CDR2 (germline): LGHNA, YNFKEQ. The CDR3 extends over 16 amino acids. The CDR3 DNA reads TGTGCCAGCAGCCCATTGTTCCGGGGGCAAGAGGAGACCCAGTACTTC. Protein sequence: CASSPLFRGQEETQYF.

The chain has TRBV9 and TRBJ1-3; 7 positions agree with TRBD1. V was clipped by 3 bases and J by 2 bases; unmatched bases: 5. Germline V gene data show CDR1 as SGDLS and CDR2 as YYNGEE. This CDR3 has 15 residues. The CDR3 DNA is TGTGCCAGCAGCGGACAGGGTAGTCCTGGAAACACCATATATTTT. Its translation: CASSGQGSPGNTIYF.

This clonotype was found a few times. This rearrangement joins TRBV11-3 to TRBJ2-7; 9 bases agree with TRBD2. The CDR3 loop spans 16 amino acids. Germline V CDR1 and CDR2: SGHNT, YENEEA. The V and J ends lost 5 bases and 1 base, in that order; junction bases with no gene match: 9. CDR3 residues: CASSPVGAGGSYEQYF. The CDR3, as DNA: TGTGCCAGCAGCCCCGTCGGAGCGGGGGGTTCCTACGAGCAGTACTTC.

V and J are TRBV20-1 and TRBJ2-3; D is uncertain. Trimming removed 3 bases at V and 1 base at J, with 5 bases between. This CDR3 has 12 amino acids. Germline CDR1 reads DFQATT; CDR2 reads SNEGSKA (reference sequence). The DNA for the CDR3 is TGCAGTGCTAGTGTCCGCACAGATACGCAGTATTTT. Its translation: CSASVRTDTQYF.